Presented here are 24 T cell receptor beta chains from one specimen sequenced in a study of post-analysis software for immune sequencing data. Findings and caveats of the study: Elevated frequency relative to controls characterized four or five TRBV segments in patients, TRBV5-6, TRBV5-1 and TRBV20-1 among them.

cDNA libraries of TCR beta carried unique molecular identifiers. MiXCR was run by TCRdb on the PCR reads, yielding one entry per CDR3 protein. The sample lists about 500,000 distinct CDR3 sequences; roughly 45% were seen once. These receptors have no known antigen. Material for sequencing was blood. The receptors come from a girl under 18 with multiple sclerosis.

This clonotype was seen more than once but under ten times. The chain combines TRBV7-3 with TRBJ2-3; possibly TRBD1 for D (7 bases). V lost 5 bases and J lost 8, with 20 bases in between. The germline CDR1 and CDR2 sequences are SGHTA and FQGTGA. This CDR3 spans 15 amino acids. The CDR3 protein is CASSRQGGRLGTQYF. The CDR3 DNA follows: TGTGCCAGCAGCCGCCAGGGGGGACGGTTGGGTACGCAGTATTTT.

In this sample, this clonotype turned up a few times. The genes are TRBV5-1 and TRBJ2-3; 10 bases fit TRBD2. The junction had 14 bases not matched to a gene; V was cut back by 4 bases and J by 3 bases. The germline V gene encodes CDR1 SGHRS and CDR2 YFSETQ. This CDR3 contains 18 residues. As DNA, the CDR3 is TGCGCCAGCAGCGTGGGACTAGCGCCAAAACGGTTGACAGATACGCAGTATTTT. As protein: CASSVGLAPKRLTDTQYF.

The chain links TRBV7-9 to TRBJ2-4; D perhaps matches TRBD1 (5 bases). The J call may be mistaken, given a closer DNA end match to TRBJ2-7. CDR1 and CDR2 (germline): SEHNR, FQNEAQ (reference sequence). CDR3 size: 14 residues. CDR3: CASSWTRASGEQYF. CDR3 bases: TGTGCCAGCAGCTGGACAAGGGCTTCGGGCGAGCAGTACTTC.

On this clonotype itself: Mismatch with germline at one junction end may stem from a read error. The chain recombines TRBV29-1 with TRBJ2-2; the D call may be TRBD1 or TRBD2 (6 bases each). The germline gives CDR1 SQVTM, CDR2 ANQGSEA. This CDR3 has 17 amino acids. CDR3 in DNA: TGCAGCGTTGAAGATCTTTCAGGAGGGGGGCGGACCGGTGAGCTGTTTTTT. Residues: CSVEDLSGGGRTGELFF.

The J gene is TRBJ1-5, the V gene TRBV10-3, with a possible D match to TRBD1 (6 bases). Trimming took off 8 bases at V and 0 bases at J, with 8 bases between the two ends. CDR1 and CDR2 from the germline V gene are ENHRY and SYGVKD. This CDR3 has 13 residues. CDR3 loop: CAIQDSSNQPQHF. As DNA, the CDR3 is TGTGCCATCCAGGACAGTAGCAATCAGCCCCAGCATTTT.

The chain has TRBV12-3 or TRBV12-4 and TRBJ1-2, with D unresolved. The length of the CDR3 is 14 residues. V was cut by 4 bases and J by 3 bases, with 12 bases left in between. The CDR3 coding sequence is TGTGCCAGCAGTTCCCTTGCCCGAGACTATGGCTACACCTTC. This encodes CASSSLARDYGYTF.

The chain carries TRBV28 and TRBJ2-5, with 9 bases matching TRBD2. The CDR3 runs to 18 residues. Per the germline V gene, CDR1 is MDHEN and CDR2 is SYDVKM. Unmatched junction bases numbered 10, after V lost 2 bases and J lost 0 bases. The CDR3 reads CASSLRPASGTYQETQYF. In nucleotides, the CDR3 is TGTGCCAGCAGTTTACGCCCCGCTAGCGGGACTTACCAAGAGACCCAGTACTTC.

The CDR3 spells CSARGRANTDTQYF. The CDR3, as DNA: TGCAGTGCTCGGGGCAGGGCGAACACAGATACGCAGTATTTT. The V gene is TRBV20-1, the J gene TRBJ2-3; D may correspond to TRBD1 or TRBD2 (5 bases each). Looked up from germline, CDR1 is DFQATT and CDR2 is SNEGSKA (reference sequence). The V gene lost 5 bases and the J gene lost 2 bases, with 14 bases spanning the gap. The CDR3 consists of 14 residues.

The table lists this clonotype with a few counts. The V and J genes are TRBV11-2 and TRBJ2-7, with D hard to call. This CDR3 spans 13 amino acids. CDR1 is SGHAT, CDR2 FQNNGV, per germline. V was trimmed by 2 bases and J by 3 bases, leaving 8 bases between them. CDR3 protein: CASSLYRDYEQYF. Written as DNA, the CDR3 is TGTGCCAGCAGCTTATACCGTGACTACGAGCAGTACTTC. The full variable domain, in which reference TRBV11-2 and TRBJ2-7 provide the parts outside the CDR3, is EAGVAQSPRYKIIEKRQSVAFWCNPISGHATLYWYQQILGQGPKLLIQFQNNGVVDDSQLPKDRFSAERLKGVDSTLKIQPAKLEDSAVYLCASSLYRDYEQYFGPGTRLTVT.

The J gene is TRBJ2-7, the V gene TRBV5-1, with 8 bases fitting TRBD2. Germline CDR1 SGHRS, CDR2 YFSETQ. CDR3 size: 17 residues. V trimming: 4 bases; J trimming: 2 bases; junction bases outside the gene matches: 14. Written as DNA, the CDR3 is TGCGCCAGCAGCATCACACACACAGCGGGAGTACCCTACGAGCAGTACTTC. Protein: CASSITHTAGVPYEQYF.

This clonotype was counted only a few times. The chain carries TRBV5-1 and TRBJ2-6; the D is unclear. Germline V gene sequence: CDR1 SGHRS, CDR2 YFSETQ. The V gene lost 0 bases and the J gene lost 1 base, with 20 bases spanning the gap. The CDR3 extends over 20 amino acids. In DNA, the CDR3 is TGCGCCAGCAGCTTGGGACCCGCAGAACTCATAGGTTCTGGGGCCAACGTCCTGACTTTC. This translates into CASSLGPAELIGSGANVLTF. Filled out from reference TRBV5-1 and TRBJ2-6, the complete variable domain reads KAGVTQTPRYLIKTRGQQVTLSCSPISGHRSVSWYQQTPGQGLQFLFEYFSETQRNKGNFPGRFSGRQFSNSRSEMNVSTLELGDSALYLCASSLGPAELIGSGANVLTFGAGSRLTVL.

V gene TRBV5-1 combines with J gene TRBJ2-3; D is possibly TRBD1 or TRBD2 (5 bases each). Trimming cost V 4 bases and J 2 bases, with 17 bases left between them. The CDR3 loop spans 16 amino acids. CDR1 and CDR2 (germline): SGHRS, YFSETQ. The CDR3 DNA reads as TGCGCCAGCAGCGCCGGGACCCATCACGCCACAGATACGCAGTATTTT. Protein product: CASSAGTHHATDTQYF.

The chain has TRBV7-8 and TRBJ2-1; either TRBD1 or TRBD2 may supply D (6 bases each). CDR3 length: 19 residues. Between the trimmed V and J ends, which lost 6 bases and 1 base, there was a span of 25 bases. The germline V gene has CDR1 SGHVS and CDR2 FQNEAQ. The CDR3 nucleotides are TGTGCCAGCAGTCGCCCGCGGGACTCGGGGGCTGGGTCCTACAATGAGCAGTTCTTC. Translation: CASSRPRDSGAGSYNEQFF.

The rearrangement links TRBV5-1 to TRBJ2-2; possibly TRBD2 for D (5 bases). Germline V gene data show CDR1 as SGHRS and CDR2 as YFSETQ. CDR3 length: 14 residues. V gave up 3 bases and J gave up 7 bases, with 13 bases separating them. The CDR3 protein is CASSSEPGVGELFF. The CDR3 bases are TGCGCCAGCAGCTCCGAACCCGGGGTCGGGGAGCTGTTTTTT.

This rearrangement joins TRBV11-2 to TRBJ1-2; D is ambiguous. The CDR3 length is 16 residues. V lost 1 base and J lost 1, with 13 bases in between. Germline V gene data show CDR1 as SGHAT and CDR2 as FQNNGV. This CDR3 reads CASSLGLAVVNYGYTF. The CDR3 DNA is TGTGCCAGCAGCTTAGGTTTGGCCGTCGTTAACTATGGCTACACCTTC.

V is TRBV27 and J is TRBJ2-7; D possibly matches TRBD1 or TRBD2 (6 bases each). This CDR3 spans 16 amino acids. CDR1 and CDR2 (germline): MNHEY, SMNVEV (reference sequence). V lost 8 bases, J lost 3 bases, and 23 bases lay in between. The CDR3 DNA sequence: TGTGCCAGCGGGTTAGATGGGGGGCGCCGGGACTACGAGCAGTACTTC. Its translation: CASGLDGGRRDYEQYF.

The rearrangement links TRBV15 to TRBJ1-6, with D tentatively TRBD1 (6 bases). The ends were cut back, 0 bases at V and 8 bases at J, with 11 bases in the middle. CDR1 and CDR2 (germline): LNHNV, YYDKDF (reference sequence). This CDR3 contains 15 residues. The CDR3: CATSRDRGGDSPLHF. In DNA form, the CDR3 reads TGTGCCACCAGCAGAGACAGGGGTGGGGATTCACCCCTCCACTTT.

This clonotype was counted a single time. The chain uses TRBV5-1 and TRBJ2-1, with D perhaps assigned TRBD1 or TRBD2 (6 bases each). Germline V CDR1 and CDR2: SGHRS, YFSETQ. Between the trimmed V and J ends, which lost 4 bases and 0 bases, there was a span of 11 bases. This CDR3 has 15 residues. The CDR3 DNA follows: TGCGCCAGCAGCCCGGAGGGGGGCTCCTACAATGAGCAGTTCTTC. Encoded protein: CASSPEGGSYNEQFF. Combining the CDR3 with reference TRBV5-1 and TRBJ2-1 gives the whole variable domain KAGVTQTPRYLIKTRGQQVTLSCSPISGHRSVSWYQQTPGQGLQFLFEYFSETQRNKGNFPGRFSGRQFSNSRSEMNVSTLELGDSALYLCASSPEGGSYNEQFFGPGTRLTVL.

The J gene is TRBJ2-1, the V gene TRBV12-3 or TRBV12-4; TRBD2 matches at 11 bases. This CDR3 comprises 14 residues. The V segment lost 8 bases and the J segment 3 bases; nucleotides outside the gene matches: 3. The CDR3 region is CASRGTSGYNEQFF. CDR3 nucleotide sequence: TGTGCCAGCCGCGGGACTAGCGGCTACAATGAGCAGTTCTTC.

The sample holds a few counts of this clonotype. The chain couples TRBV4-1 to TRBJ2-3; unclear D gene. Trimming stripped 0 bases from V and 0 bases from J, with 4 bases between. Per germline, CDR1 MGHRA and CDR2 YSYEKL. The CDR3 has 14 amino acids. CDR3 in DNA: TGCGCCAGCAGCCAAGATCCCAGCACAGATACGCAGTATTTT. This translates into CASSQDPSTDTQYF.

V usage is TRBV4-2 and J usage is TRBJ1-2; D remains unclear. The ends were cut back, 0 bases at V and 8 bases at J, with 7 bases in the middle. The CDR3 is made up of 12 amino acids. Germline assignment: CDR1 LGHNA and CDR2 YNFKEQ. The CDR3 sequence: CASSQEGPGYTF. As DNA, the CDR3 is TGTGCCAGCAGCCAAGAGGGCCCAGGCTACACCTTC.

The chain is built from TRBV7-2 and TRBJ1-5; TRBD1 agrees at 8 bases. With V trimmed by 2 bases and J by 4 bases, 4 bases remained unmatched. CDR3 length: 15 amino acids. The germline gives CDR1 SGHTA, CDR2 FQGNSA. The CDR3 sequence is CASSLSQGGNQPQHF. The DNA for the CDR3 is TGTGCCAGCAGCTTATCACAGGGGGGAAATCAGCCCCAGCATTTT.

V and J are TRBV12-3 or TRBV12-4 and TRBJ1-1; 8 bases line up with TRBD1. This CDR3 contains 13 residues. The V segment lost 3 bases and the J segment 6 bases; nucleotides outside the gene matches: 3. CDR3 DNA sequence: TGTGCCAGCAGTTTCGACAGGGGTCCTGAAGCTTTCTTT. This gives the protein CASSFDRGPEAFF.

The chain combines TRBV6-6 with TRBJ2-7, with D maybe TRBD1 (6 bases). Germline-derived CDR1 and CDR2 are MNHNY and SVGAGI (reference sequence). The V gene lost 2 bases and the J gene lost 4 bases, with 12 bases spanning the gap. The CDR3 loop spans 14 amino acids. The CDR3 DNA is TGTGCCAGCAGTTACGCAATACAGGGTTACGAGCAGTACTTC. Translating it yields CASSYAIQGYEQYF.